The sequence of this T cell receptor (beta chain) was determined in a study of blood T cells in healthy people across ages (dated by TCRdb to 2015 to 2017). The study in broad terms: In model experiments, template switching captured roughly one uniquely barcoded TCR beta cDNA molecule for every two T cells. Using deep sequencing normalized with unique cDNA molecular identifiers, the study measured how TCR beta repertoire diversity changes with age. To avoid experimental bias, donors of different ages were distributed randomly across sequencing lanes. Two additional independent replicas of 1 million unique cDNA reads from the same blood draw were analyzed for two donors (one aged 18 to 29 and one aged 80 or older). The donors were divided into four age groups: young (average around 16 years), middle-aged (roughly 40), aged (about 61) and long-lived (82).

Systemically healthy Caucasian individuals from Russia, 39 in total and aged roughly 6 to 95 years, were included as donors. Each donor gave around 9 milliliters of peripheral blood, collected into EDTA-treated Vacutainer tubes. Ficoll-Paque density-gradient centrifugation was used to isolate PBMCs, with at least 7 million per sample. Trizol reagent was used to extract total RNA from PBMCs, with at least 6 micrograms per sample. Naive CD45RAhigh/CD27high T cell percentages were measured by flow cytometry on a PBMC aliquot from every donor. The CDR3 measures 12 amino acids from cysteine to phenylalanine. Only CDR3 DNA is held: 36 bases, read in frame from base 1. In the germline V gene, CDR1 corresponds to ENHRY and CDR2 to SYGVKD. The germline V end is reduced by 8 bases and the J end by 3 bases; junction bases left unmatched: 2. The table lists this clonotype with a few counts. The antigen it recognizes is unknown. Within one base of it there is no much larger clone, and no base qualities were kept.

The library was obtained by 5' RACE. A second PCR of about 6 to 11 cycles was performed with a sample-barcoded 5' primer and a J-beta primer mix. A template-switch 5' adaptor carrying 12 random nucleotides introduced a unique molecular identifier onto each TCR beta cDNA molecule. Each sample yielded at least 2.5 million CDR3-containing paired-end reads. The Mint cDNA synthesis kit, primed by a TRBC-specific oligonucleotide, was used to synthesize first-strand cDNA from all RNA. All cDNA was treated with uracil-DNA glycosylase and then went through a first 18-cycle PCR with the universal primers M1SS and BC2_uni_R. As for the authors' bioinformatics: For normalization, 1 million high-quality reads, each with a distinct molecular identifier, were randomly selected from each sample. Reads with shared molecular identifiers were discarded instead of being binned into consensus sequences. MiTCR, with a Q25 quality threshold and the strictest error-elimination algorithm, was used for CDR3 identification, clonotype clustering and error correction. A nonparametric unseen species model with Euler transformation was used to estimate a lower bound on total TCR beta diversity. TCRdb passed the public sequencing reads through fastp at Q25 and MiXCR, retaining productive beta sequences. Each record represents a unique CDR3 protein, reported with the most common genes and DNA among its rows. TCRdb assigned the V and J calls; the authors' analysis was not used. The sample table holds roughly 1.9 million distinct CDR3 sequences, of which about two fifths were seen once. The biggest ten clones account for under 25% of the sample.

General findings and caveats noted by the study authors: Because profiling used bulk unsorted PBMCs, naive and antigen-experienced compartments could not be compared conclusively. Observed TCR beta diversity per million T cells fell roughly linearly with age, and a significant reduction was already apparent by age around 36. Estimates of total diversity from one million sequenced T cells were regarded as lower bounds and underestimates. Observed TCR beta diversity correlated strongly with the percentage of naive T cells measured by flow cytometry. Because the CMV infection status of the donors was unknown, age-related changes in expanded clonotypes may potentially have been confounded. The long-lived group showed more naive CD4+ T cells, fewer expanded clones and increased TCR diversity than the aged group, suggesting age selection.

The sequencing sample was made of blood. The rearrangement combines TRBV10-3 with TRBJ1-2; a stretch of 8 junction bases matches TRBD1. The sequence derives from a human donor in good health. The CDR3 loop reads CAIDRGDYGYTF. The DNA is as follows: TGTGCCATCGACAGGGGAGACTATGGCTACACCTTC.